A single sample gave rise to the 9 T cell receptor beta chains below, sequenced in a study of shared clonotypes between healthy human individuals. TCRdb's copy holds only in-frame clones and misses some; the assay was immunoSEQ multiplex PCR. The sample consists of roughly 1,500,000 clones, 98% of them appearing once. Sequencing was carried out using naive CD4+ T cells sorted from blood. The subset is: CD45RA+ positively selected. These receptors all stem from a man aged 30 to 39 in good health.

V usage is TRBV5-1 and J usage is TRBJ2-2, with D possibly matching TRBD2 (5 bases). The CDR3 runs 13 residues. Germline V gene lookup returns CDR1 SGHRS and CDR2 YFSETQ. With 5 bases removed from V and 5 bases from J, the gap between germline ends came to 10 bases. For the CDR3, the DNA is TGCGCCAGCAGTGAGAGGGATACCGGGGAGCTGTTTTTT. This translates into CASSERDTGELFF.

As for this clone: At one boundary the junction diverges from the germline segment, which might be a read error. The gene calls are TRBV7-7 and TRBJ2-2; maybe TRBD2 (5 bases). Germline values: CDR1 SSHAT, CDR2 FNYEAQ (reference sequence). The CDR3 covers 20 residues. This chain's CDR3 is CASSLALTRGVPDNTGELFF. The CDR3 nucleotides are TGTGCTAGCAGCTTAGCGTTAACTAGAGGTGTTCCGGATAACACCGGGGAGCTGTTTTTT.

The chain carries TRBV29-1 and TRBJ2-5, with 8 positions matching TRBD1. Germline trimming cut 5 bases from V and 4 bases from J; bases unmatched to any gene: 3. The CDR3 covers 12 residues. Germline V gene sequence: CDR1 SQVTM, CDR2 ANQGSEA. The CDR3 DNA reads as TGCAGCGTTCGGACAGGGTCAGAGACCCAGTACTTC. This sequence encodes CSVRTGSETQYF.

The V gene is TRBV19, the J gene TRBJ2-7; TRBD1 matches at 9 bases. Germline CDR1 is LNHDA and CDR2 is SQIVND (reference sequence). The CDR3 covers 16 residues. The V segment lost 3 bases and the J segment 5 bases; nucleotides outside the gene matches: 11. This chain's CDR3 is CASSIIQGALLNEQYF. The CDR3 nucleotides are TGTGCCAGTAGTATTATACAGGGGGCTCTCTTGAACGAGCAGTACTTC.

The CDR3 DNA follows: TGCGCCAGCAGTGTGGGGAGTGGTACGCAGTATTTT. Translation gives CASSVGSGTQYF. The chain recombines TRBV10-2 with TRBJ2-3; a possible D gene is TRBD2 (5 bases). The V gene lost 4 bases and the J gene lost 8 bases, with 10 bases spanning the gap. The CDR3 spans 12 residues. Per the germline V gene, CDR1 is WSHSY and CDR2 is SAAADI.

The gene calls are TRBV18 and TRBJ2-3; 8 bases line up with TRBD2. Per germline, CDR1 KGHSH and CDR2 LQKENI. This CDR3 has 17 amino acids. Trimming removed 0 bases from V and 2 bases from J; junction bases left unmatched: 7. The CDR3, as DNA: TGTGCCAGCTCACCACCTCGCGCGGGAGGACACACAGATACGCAGTATTTT. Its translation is CASSPPRAGGHTDTQYF.

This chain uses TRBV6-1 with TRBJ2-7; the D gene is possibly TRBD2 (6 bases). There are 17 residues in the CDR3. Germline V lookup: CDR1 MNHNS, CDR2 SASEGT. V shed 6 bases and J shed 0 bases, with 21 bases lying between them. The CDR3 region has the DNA TGTGCCAGCAGAGAAAGGGGTGGGGGGATCTCCTCCTACGAGCAGTACTTC. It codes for CASRERGGGISSYEQYF.

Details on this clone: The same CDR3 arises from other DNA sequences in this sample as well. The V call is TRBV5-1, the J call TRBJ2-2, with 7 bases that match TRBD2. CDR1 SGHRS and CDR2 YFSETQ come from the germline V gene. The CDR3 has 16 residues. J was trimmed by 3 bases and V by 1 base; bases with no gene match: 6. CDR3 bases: TGCGCCAGCAGCTTGATTGCGGGAGCCGACACCGGGGAGCTGTTTTTT. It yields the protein CASSLIAGADTGELFF. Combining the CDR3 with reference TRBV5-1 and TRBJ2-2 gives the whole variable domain KAGVTQTPRYLIKTRGQQVTLSCSPISGHRSVSWYQQTPGQGLQFLFEYFSETQRNKGNFPGRFSGRQFSNSRSEMNVSTLELGDSALYLCASSLIAGADTGELFFGEGSRLTVL.

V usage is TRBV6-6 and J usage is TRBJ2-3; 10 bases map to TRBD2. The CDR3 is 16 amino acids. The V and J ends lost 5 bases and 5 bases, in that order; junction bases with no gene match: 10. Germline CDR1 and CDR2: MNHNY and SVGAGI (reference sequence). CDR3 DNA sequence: TGTGCCAGCAGTACCTACCTAGCGGGAGTGGGAGATACGCAGTATTTT. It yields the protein CASSTYLAGVGDTQYF.